This T cell receptor beta chain was documented in a study of T cells in Graves' hyperthyroidism and ophthalmopathy. The investigators amplified TCR beta CDR3 regions from RNA transcripts. A first-round RT-PCR of the TCR CDR3 used the HTBI primer set. MiXCR, run by TCRdb on the multiplex PCR reads, gives a single entry per CDR3 protein. Of 700,000 or so distinct CDR3 sequences listed, over 15% were seen once; the top ten hold around 7.7%. CDR1 is SEHNR, CDR2 FQNEAQ, per germline (reference sequence). The CDR3 totals 14 residues. J gave up 9 bases and V 4 bases, and 7 bases lay outside the gene matches. Diagnosis of hyperthyroidism was new in patients aged 18 to 65, and its duration was under 2 months. The PBMCs had their origin in roughly 10 ml of fresh peripheral blood. This clonotype was detected a few times.

V gene TRBV7-9 combines with J gene TRBJ2-1; 9 bases match TRBD1. The sample was blood. This receptor was obtained from a man younger than 30 with Graves' hyperthyroidism. The CDR3 DNA reads as TGTGCCAGCAGCTCCGGGACAGGGCATGGTGAGCAGTTCTTC. Encoded protein: CASSSGTGHGEQFF.